The 22 T cell receptor beta chains reported below all come from one sample, sequenced in a study of cytomegalovirus exposure and HLA in healthy donors. The PCR employed 60 Vbeta primers together with 13 Jbeta primers. The method was immunoSEQ multiplex PCR; TCRdb's version includes in-frame clones alone and lacks a portion of them. The sample includes 100,000 to 150,000 clones, 65% to 85% of them seen just once. The sequenced sample consisted of PBMCs. All receptors come from a man in his fifties in good health and CMV-seropositive.

V and J are TRBV4-3 and TRBJ1-3, with D possibly being TRBD1 (6 bases). This CDR3 has 16 amino acids. V was clipped by 0 bases and J by 3 bases, with 12 bases between them. CDR1 and CDR2 (germline): LGHNA, YSLEER. DNA of the CDR3: TGCGCCAGCAGCCAAGATTACCGACAGGATGGAAACACCATATATTTT. It yields the protein CASSQDYRQDGNTIYF.

This clone was recorded a few times. This chain links TRBV5-1 with TRBJ1-5; D gene unclear. The CDR3 is made up of 15 amino acids. Germline CDR1 and CDR2: SGHRS and YFSETQ. V was clipped by 0 bases and J by 2 bases, with 9 bases between them. The CDR3, as DNA: TGCGCCAGCAGCTTGGTTGCAGGTGGCAATCAGCCCCAGCATTTT. Its translation is CASSLVAGGNQPQHF.

The chain is built from TRBV5-5 and TRBJ2-7; D call uncertain. Germline CDR1 is SGHKS and CDR2 is YYEKEE (reference sequence). CDR3 length: 13 amino acids. Trimming pared 1 base from V and 6 bases from J, leaving 11 bases between. CDR3 nucleotides: TGTGCCAGCAGCTTGATGGGCCGGTTCGAGCAGTACTTC. Its protein is CASSLMGRFEQYF.

CDR3 in DNA: TGTGCCATCAGTGAGTCACCCCCCAAAGCGAACACTGAAGCTTTCTTT. As protein: CAISESPPKANTEAFF. V usage is TRBV10-3 and J usage is TRBJ1-1; no definite D call. The CDR3 is 16 amino acids. CDR1 and CDR2 (germline): ENHRY, SYGVKD. The V gene lost 0 bases and the J gene lost 1 base, with 12 bases spanning the gap.

The chain joins TRBV6-1 to TRBJ2-3; 7 nucleotides line up with TRBD2. Per germline, CDR1 MNHNS and CDR2 SASEGT. With 6 bases clipped from V and 1 base from J, the junction kept 4 bases outside the gene matches. The CDR3 has 14 amino acids. As DNA, the CDR3 is TGTGCCAGCAGGGGCGGGAGAGGCACAGATACGCAGTATTTT. Its protein product is CASRGGRGTDTQYF.

This chain connects TRBV18 to TRBJ2-3, with TRBD1 as a possible D gene (6 bases). The V gene's germline CDR1 is KGHSH and CDR2 LQKENI. This CDR3 contains 15 residues. The ends were cut back, 4 bases at V and 2 bases at J, with 13 bases in the middle. The CDR3 nucleotides read TGTGCCAGCTCACGGCAGGGGTCCCTCACAGATACGCAGTATTTT. This translates into CASSRQGSLTDTQYF.

The V gene is TRBV7-9, the J gene TRBJ2-1, with 8 nucleotides matching TRBD1. There are 15 residues in the CDR3. V lost 2 bases to trimming and J lost 7 bases; unmatched junction nucleotides: 7. CDR1 and CDR2 from the germline V gene are SEHNR and FQNEAQ (reference sequence). The CDR3 DNA reads TGTGCCAGCAGCTTACAGGGGGCTGTAGTAAATGAGCAGTTCTTC. Protein: CASSLQGAVVNEQFF.

This chain uses TRBV19 with TRBJ1-1, with D possibly matching TRBD1 (5 bases). V lost 4 bases and J 1 base, leaving 22 bases between the germline ends. The CDR3 extends over 18 amino acids. Germline assignment: CDR1 LNHDA and CDR2 SQIVND (reference sequence). The CDR3 sequence: CASSKGGGAPGGNTEAFF. The CDR3 nucleotides are TGTGCCAGTAGTAAGGGAGGTGGGGCACCGGGAGGGAACACTGAAGCTTTCTTT.

The chain carries TRBV7-9 and TRBJ2-5; tentatively, D is TRBD1 (5 bases). The J call may be incorrect, as the DNA end agrees better with TRBJ2-7. This CDR3 is built from 15 residues. Germline CDR1 reads SEHNR; CDR2 reads FQNEAQ (reference sequence). In nucleotides, the CDR3 is TGTGCCAGCAGCCCTCCTGTGGCAGGGAACTACGAGCAGTACTTC. Encoded protein: CASSPPVAGNYEQYF.

The chain couples TRBV6-4 to TRBJ2-1, with 7 nucleotides matching TRBD2. Germline values: CDR1 MRHNA, CDR2 SNTAGT. The J segment lost 8 bases and the V segment lost 8 bases, leaving 9 bases of the junction unmatched. This CDR3 contains 13 residues. CDR3 nucleotide sequence: TGTGCCAGCTGGTCGGGGGGTCTGGATGAGCAGTTCTTC. It translates to CASWSGGLDEQFF.

This chain connects TRBV5-1 to TRBJ1-2; D gene ambiguous. CDR1 is SGHRS and CDR2 is YFSETQ in the germline V gene. This CDR3 region has 16 residues. Trimming removed 4 bases at V and 3 bases at J, with 19 bases between. This CDR3 is CASSPPRLGMDYGYTF. CDR3 coding DNA: TGCGCCAGCAGCCCCCCCAGGTTAGGTATGGACTATGGCTACACCTTC.

The table lists this clone with a few counts. J is TRBJ1-3 and V is TRBV19; D unclear. The CDR3 is 13 amino acids. Germline V CDR1 and CDR2: LNHDA, SQIVND (reference sequence). The V end was cut by 6 bases, the J end by 4 bases, with 10 bases between. The DNA for the CDR3 is TGTGCCAGTAGGCCGGGTGGCGGAAACACCATATATTTT. Translated, it gives CASRPGGGNTIYF.

CDR3 sequence reads: CASSDNEQFF. CDR3 DNA sequence: TGTGCCAGCAGCGACAATGAGCAGTTCTTC. The gene calls are TRBV28 and TRBJ2-1; D gene uncertain. Trimming removed 6 bases from V and 5 bases from J, with 2 bases in between. The CDR3 consists of 10 residues. Germline V CDR1 and CDR2: MDHEN, SYDVKM.

The chain carries TRBV28 and TRBJ2-7; 10 nucleotides match TRBD2. This CDR3 spans 15 amino acids. Germline V gene lookup returns CDR1 MDHEN and CDR2 SYDVKM. V shed 3 bases, J shed 2 bases, and the junction held 4 bases outside the gene matches. CDR3 bases: TGTGCCAGCAGTTTTGTAGCGGGGGGCACCTACGAGCAGTACTTC. Encoded protein: CASSFVAGGTYEQYF.

The chain links TRBV5-4 to TRBJ1-2; D not resolved. The CDR3 is 12 amino acids. V was cut by 2 bases and J by 12 bases, with 14 bases left in between. The germline gives CDR1 SGHNT, CDR2 YYREEE (reference sequence). The chain's CDR3 is CASSFGFGKDTF. The CDR3 DNA reads TGTGCCAGCAGCTTCGGTTTCGGTAAAGACACCTTC. Variable domain in full (rest from reference TRBV5-4 and TRBJ1-2): ETGVTQSPTHLIKTRGQQVTLRCSSQSGHNTVSWYQQALGQGPQFIFQYYREEENGRGNFPPRFSGLQFPNYSSELNVNALELDDSALYLCASSFGFGKDTFGSGTRLTVV.

The chain has TRBV10-3 and TRBJ2-7; a weak D match, TRBD1 (6 bases). The CDR3 runs to 13 residues. The germline V gene encodes CDR1 ENHRY and CDR2 SYGVKD. V was cut by 6 bases and J by 5 bases, with 14 bases left in between. Here the CDR3 reads CAISTGFVDEQYF. The CDR3 DNA reads as TGTGCCATCAGCACAGGGTTTGTCGACGAGCAGTACTTC.

There are a few counts of this clone. This chain uses TRBV11-3 with TRBJ2-7; TRBD1 agrees at 8 bases. CDR1 SGHNT and CDR2 YENEEA come from the germline V gene. This CDR3 has 15 residues. Unmatched junction bases numbered 6, after V lost 0 bases and J lost 5 bases. This chain's CDR3 is CASSLDPDRGDEQYF. The CDR3 nucleotides are TGTGCCAGCAGCTTAGACCCCGACAGGGGCGACGAGCAGTACTTC.

This chain links TRBV28 with TRBJ2-7; a weak D match, TRBD1 (6 bases). The CDR3 is made up of 14 amino acids. The germline V gene encodes CDR1 MDHEN and CDR2 SYDVKM. Deletions cut 6 bases from V and 2 bases from J, with 14 bases between. The CDR3 spells CASRYSTGPYEQYF. CDR3 coding DNA: TGTGCCAGCAGGTACTCGACAGGTCCCTACGAGCAGTACTTC.

The rearrangement links TRBV27 to TRBJ2-7; 8 nucleotides match TRBD2. The germline CDR1 and CDR2 sequences are MNHEY and SMNVEV (reference sequence). This CDR3 region has 16 residues. The J segment lost 0 bases and the V segment lost 1 base, leaving 5 bases of the junction unmatched. In nucleotides, the CDR3 is TGTGCCAGCAGTTTATTGGGCGGGAGGCACTCCTACGAGCAGTACTTC. It specifies CASSLLGGRHSYEQYF.

This sequence joins TRBV28 and TRBJ1-5; D is perhaps TRBD1 (6 bases). Trimming stripped 5 bases from V and 5 bases from J, with 16 bases between. From germline, CDR1 is MDHEN and CDR2 SYDVKM. This CDR3 is 15 amino acids long. The CDR3: CASSDTGRGDQPQHF. Written as DNA, the CDR3 is TGTGCCAGCAGTGATACAGGGAGAGGGGATCAGCCCCAGCATTTT.

This clone was seen more than once but under ten times. This chain connects TRBV6-1 to TRBJ2-3; TRBD1 aligns across 7 bases. CDR3 length: 15 amino acids. Germline V gives CDR1 MNHNS, CDR2 SASEGT. V shed 6 bases, J shed 4 bases, and the junction held 10 bases outside the gene matches. The CDR3: CASRWGAGGADTQYF. CDR3 in DNA: TGTGCCAGCAGATGGGGAGCAGGGGGAGCAGATACGCAGTATTTT.

This clone has just a few counts. The rearrangement joins TRBV7-2 to TRBJ1-2; 8 bases are shared with TRBD1. Germline V gene lookup returns CDR1 SGHTA and CDR2 FQGNSA. The CDR3 sequence is 15 residues long. V was pared by 5 bases and J by 0 bases, with 5 bases of the junction left unmatched. The CDR3 here is CASSPSGQANYGYTF. The DNA of the CDR3 is TGTGCCAGCAGCCCCTCGGGACAGGCTAACTATGGCTACACCTTC.